These 29 T cell receptor beta chains came from one sample sequenced in a study of OX40 agonist ivuxolimab in advanced cancers. The data were produced by immunoSEQ multiplex PCR, yet TCRdb's version contains in-frame clones alone and is incomplete. The data contain about 55,000 clones, almost 90% of them singletons. Material: CD4+ or CD8+ T cells sorted from blood, obtained in a trial of the OX40 agonist ivuxolimab. The receptors shown here come from an adult with an advanced solid tumor such as melanoma, head and neck, liver or kidney cancer.

The gene calls are TRBV7-8 and TRBJ2-7; 7 bases fit TRBD1. The CDR3 extends over 14 amino acids. Germline CDR1 SGHVS, CDR2 FQNEAQ. J was trimmed by 9 bases and V by 0 bases; bases with no gene match: 8. The CDR3 loop is CASSLAGTAKGQYF. CDR3 coding DNA: TGTGCCAGCAGCTTAGCTGGGACAGCTAAGGGGCAGTACTTC.

The rearrangement uses TRBV6-5 and TRBJ2-7; 9 nucleotides agree with TRBD2. CDR1 MNHEY and CDR2 SVGAGI come from the germline V gene. The junction had 1 base not matched to a gene; V was cut back by 5 bases and J by 2 bases. The CDR3 is 13 amino acids. The DNA for the CDR3 is TGTGCCAGCAGTGCTAGCGGGGCCTACGAGCAGTACTTC. It yields the protein CASSASGAYEQYF.

The CDR3 coding sequence is TGCAGTGCTTTGGGCGCTGAAGCTTTCTTT. This gives the protein CSALGAEAFF. The chain employs TRBV20-1 and TRBJ1-1; D gene uncertain. The CDR3 consists of 10 residues. The germline CDR1 and CDR2 sequences are DFQATT and SNEGSKA (reference sequence). With 5 bases removed from V and 6 bases from J, the gap between germline ends came to 7 bases.

The chain recombines TRBV19 with TRBJ2-5; D is undetermined. The CDR3 has 12 amino acids. V was shortened by 8 bases and J by 1 base, with 8 bases between the two germline ends. Germline V lookup: CDR1 LNHDA, CDR2 SQIVND (reference sequence). This CDR3 reads CASLDPQETQYF. CDR3 in DNA: TGTGCCAGTCTGGACCCCCAAGAGACCCAGTACTTC.

J is TRBJ2-7 and V is TRBV28; no definite D call. Looked up from germline, CDR1 is MDHEN and CDR2 is SYDVKM. The CDR3 loop spans 13 amino acids. V dropped 3 bases and J dropped 6 bases, with 12 bases sitting between them. The CDR3 nucleotides read TGTGCCAGCAGTTTCACTACATCTCTCGAGCAGTACTTC. Protein: CASSFTTSLEQYF.

This chain links TRBV6-1 with TRBJ1-1; 8 bases line up with TRBD1. The CDR3 extends over 16 amino acids. In germline, CDR1 is MNHNS, CDR2 SASEGT. The V and J ends lost 0 bases and 0 bases, in that order; junction bases with no gene match: 3. CDR3 nucleotides: TGTGCCAGCAGTGAAGCGACAGGGGTTATGAACACTGAAGCTTTCTTT. Amino acid sequence: CASSEATGVMNTEAFF.

The CDR3 here is CASSPPLTGRDTQYF. DNA of the CDR3: TGTGCCAGCTCACCACCGTTGACAGGGAGGGATACGCAGTATTTT. The V and J genes are TRBV18 and TRBJ2-3; perhaps TRBD1 as D (7 bases). This CDR3 contains 15 residues. Trimming removed 0 bases at V and 6 bases at J, with 13 bases between. Germline assignment: CDR1 KGHSH and CDR2 LQKENI.

The gene calls are TRBV5-6 and TRBJ2-2; the D is unclear. Trimming shortened V by 1 base and J by 6 bases, and 7 bases separated the two germline ends. This CDR3 has 13 amino acids. Germline V lookup: CDR1 SGHDT, CDR2 YYEEEE. The CDR3 DNA reads as TGTGCCAGCAGCTTGACCGCCGCCGGGGAGCTGTTTTTT. Translated: CASSLTAAGELFF. Complete variable domain (other parts from reference TRBV5-6 and TRBJ2-2): DAGVTQSPTHLIKTRGQQVTLRCSPKSGHDTVSWYQQALGQGPQFIFQYYEEEERQRGNFPDRFSGHQFPNYSSELNVNALLLGDSALYLCASSLTAAGELFFGEGSRLTVL.

The V call is TRBV5-1, the J call TRBJ2-1, with D perhaps TRBD1 (6 bases). Germline V gene lookup returns CDR1 SGHRS and CDR2 YFSETQ. This CDR3 comprises 15 residues. V dropped 4 bases and J dropped 0 bases, with 11 bases sitting between them. The CDR3 sequence: CASSLMTGSYNEQFF. The CDR3 DNA follows: TGCGCCAGCAGCCTTATGACAGGCTCCTACAATGAGCAGTTCTTC.

The gene calls are TRBV5-1 and TRBJ2-2, with D uncertain. Trimming left V 1 base short and J 7 bases short, with 8 bases between. The CDR3 consists of 13 residues. Per germline, CDR1 SGHRS and CDR2 YFSETQ. As DNA, the CDR3 is TGCGCCAGCAGCTTGCAGTTGAACGGGGAGCTGTTTTTT. As protein: CASSLQLNGELFF. The variable domain in full, with the rest retrieved from reference TRBV5-1 and TRBJ2-2, is KAGVTQTPRYLIKTRGQQVTLSCSPISGHRSVSWYQQTPGQGLQFLFEYFSETQRNKGNFPGRFSGRQFSNSRSEMNVSTLELGDSALYLCASSLQLNGELFFGEGSRLTVL.

In its sample, this clone was seen a few times. The J gene is TRBJ2-7, the V gene TRBV2; 7 nucleotides align to TRBD2. The CDR3 spans 12 residues. The V and J ends lost 7 bases and 3 bases, in that order; junction bases with no gene match: 3. Germline lookup yields CDR1 SNHLY and CDR2 FYNNEI. The DNA of the CDR3 is TGTGCCAGCAAAGCGGGATACTACGAGCAGTACTTC. It is translated as CASKAGYYEQYF. The full variable domain, in which reference TRBV2 and TRBJ2-7 provide the parts outside the CDR3, is EPEVTQTPSHQVTQMGQEVILRCVPISNHLYFYWYRQILGQKVEFLVSFYNNEISEKSEIFDDQFSVERPDGSNFTLKIRSTKLEDSAMYFCASKAGYYEQYFGPGTRLTVT.

In this sample, this clone turned up once. The rearrangement joins TRBV2 to TRBJ1-1; D remains ambiguous. The germline CDR1 and CDR2 sequences are SNHLY and FYNNEI. V shed 2 bases and J shed 1 base, with 5 bases lying between them. The CDR3 runs to 13 residues. CDR3 region: CASSESENTEAFF. The CDR3 DNA sequence: TGTGCCAGCAGTGAATCCGAGAACACTGAAGCTTTCTTT.

This chain joins TRBV28 and TRBJ1-2; TRBD1 is a possible D gene (5 bases). Trimming took 4 bases from V and 2 from J, leaving 8 bases between them. CDR1 and CDR2 (germline): MDHEN, SYDVKM. The CDR3 consists of 13 residues. The CDR3 coding sequence is TGTGCCAGCAGTTCATGGGGGAACTATGGCTACACCTTC. Amino acid sequence: CASSSWGNYGYTF.

This chain connects TRBV7-8 to TRBJ2-1, with TRBD1 as a possible D gene (5 bases). The CDR3 consists of 16 residues. V lost 1 base and J lost 10, with 20 bases in between. Germline CDR1 SGHVS, CDR2 FQNEAQ. The CDR3 nucleotides read TGTGCCAGCAGCTTAGATTCAGGGTCGCCATCGGCGGAGCAGTTCTTC. It translates to CASSLDSGSPSAEQFF.

This clone was recorded only once. This chain connects TRBV11-2 to TRBJ1-1, with a possible D match to TRBD1 (5 bases). Germline loops: CDR1 SGHAT, CDR2 FQNNGV. V was pared by 5 bases and J by 5 bases, with 18 bases between. The CDR3 is made up of 15 amino acids. The CDR3 DNA reads as TGTGCCAGCAGCCCAGTGGGGGGAAAGGGAACTGAAGCTTTCTTT. Protein sequence: CASSPVGGKGTEAFF.

This chain uses TRBV2 with TRBJ2-3, with 16 positions matching TRBD2. The CDR3 runs to 18 residues. Germline CDR1 and CDR2: SNHLY and FYNNEI. Unmatched junction bases numbered 11, after V lost 6 bases and J lost 5 bases. The CDR3, as DNA: TGTGCCAGCAGGAAAGTCGGGACTAGCGGGAGGGCGGGAGATACGCAGTATTTT. Residues: CASRKVGTSGRAGDTQYF.

This chain joins TRBV11-2 and TRBJ2-1, with 7 bases fitting TRBD2. Losses at the gene ends were 5 bases for V and 8 bases for J; bases not matched to a gene: 9. CDR3 length: 14 amino acids. CDR1 and CDR2 from the germline V gene are SGHAT and FQNNGV. CDR3 amino acids: CASSPSLAVHEQFF. DNA for the CDR3: TGTGCCAGCAGCCCAAGTCTAGCGGTCCATGAGCAGTTCTTC.

J is TRBJ2-4 and V is TRBV6-1, with 8 bases that match TRBD1. Trimming cost V 4 bases and J 4 bases; bases outside gene matches: 3. CDR3 size: 14 residues. Germline V lookup: CDR1 MNHNS, CDR2 SASEGT. The CDR3 sequence: CASSGTGGKNIQYF. The CDR3, as DNA: TGTGCCAGCAGTGGCACAGGGGGGAAAAACATTCAGTACTTC.

The chain employs TRBV28 and TRBJ2-7; no definite D call. Trimming took off 4 bases at V and 0 bases at J, with 7 bases between the two ends. Germline V lookup: CDR1 MDHEN, CDR2 SYDVKM. CDR3 size: 13 residues. CDR3 DNA sequence: TGTGCCAGCAGTTCGACACCCTCCTACGAGCAGTACTTC. Translating it yields CASSSTPSYEQYF.

The table lists this clone with a few counts. This CDR3 reads CASRGLAYEQYF. CDR3 sequence (DNA): TGTGCCAGCCGGGGACTAGCCTACGAGCAGTACTTC. The chain links TRBV28 to TRBJ2-7; 8 nucleotides agree with TRBD2. The CDR3 is made up of 12 amino acids. Germline CDR1 MDHEN, CDR2 SYDVKM. V lost 8 bases, J lost 2 bases, and 2 bases stayed unmatched.

The chain joins TRBV19 to TRBJ2-3; 10 positions match TRBD2. The V gene's germline CDR1 is LNHDA and CDR2 SQIVND (reference sequence). The V and J ends lost 6 bases and 0 bases, in that order; junction bases with no gene match: 15. The CDR3 covers 19 residues. The DNA of the CDR3 is TGTGCCAGTAGGAACCTCATAGCGGGAGGACCTTCTAGCACAGATACGCAGTATTTT. This translates into CASRNLIAGGPSSTDTQYF. Filled out from reference TRBV19 and TRBJ2-3, the complete variable domain reads DGGITQSPKYLFRKEGQNVTLSCEQNLNHDAMYWYRQDPGQGLRLIYYSQIVNDFQKGDIAEGYSVSREKKESFPLTVTSAQKNPTAFYLCASRNLIAGGPSSTDTQYFGPGTRLTVL.

J is TRBJ2-7 and V is TRBV11-2, with 7 bases aligning to TRBD2. V gave up 0 bases and J gave up 5 bases; unmatched junction bases: 7. The CDR3 spans 15 residues. Germline CDR1 reads SGHAT; CDR2 reads FQNNGV. DNA of the CDR3: TGTGCCAGCAGCTTAGAAGGGACTACCGGTCACGAGCAGTACTTC. Its translation is CASSLEGTTGHEQYF.

The chain couples TRBV5-1 to TRBJ1-4; D gene unclear. In germline, CDR1 is SGHRS, CDR2 YFSETQ. Deletions cut 0 bases from V and 4 bases from J, with 7 bases between. The CDR3 contains 14 residues. CDR3 bases: TGCGCCAGCAGCTTGGGTGGAAATAATGAAAAACTGTTTTTT. Residues: CASSLGGNNEKLFF.

The chain is built from TRBV2 and TRBJ2-7; the match to TRBD1 covers 11 bases. The V gene end was trimmed by 4 bases and the J gene end by 13 bases; junction bases not matched to a gene: 6. CDR1 is SNHLY, CDR2 FYNNEI, per germline. CDR3 size: 12 residues. CDR3 sequence: CASSARRTGGYF. As DNA, the CDR3 is TGTGCCAGCAGTGCCCGTCGGACAGGGGGCTACTTC.

The chain employs TRBV10-3 and TRBJ1-1; D is uncertain. Germline CDR1 ENHRY, CDR2 SYGVKD. CDR3 length: 15 amino acids. Trimming stripped 0 bases from V and 2 bases from J, with 10 bases between. The CDR3 region has the DNA TGTGCCATCAGTGAGTCGAGACAACCTAACACTGAAGCTTTCTTT. Amino acids: CAISESRQPNTEAFF.

The V gene is TRBV6-5, the J gene TRBJ2-5; TRBD2 matches 10 bases. The germline gives CDR1 MNHEY, CDR2 SVGAGI. This CDR3 region has 16 residues. J was trimmed by 5 bases and V by 0 bases; bases with no gene match: 6. The CDR3 here is CASSYSPSGSGETQYF. Written as DNA, the CDR3 is TGTGCCAGCAGTTACTCGCCTAGCGGGAGCGGGGAGACCCAGTACTTC.

The J gene is TRBJ1-1, the V gene TRBV6-6, with D perhaps matching TRBD1 (5 bases). The CDR3 sequence is 14 residues long. CDR1 is MNHNY, CDR2 SVGAGI, per germline (reference sequence). Trimming removed 4 bases at V and 1 base at J, with 10 bases between. CDR3 amino acids: CASSWGRQNTEAFF. The CDR3 nucleotides read TGTGCCAGCAGTTGGGGACGGCAGAACACTGAAGCTTTCTTT.

DNA of the CDR3: TGTGCCAGCAGCCATCAGTCAGCTAATGAAAAACTGTTTTTT. It codes for CASSHQSANEKLFF. This chain joins TRBV11-1 and TRBJ1-4; no firm D call. The V end lost 5 bases, the J end lost 3 bases, and 10 bases lay between the germline ends. Germline V CDR1 and CDR2: SGHAT, FQDESV (reference sequence). This CDR3 is 14 amino acids long. The complete variable domain, with remaining parts taken from reference TRBV11-1 and TRBJ1-4, reads EAEVAQSPRYKITEKSQAVAFWCDPISGHATLYWYRQILGQGPELLVQFQDESVVDDSQLPKDRFSAERLKGVDSTLKIQPAELGDSAMYLCASSHQSANEKLFFGSGTQLSVL.

The rearrangement joins TRBV5-6 to TRBJ2-1; TRBD1 or TRBD2 may be the D gene (5 bases each). CDR1 and CDR2 (germline): SGHDT, YYEEEE. The CDR3 has 13 residues. V lost 5 bases to trimming and J lost 9 bases, with 15 bases between them. The CDR3 DNA reads TGTGCCAGCAGTTCGGGGCCTCACGGTGAGCAGTTCTTC. As protein: CASSSGPHGEQFF.